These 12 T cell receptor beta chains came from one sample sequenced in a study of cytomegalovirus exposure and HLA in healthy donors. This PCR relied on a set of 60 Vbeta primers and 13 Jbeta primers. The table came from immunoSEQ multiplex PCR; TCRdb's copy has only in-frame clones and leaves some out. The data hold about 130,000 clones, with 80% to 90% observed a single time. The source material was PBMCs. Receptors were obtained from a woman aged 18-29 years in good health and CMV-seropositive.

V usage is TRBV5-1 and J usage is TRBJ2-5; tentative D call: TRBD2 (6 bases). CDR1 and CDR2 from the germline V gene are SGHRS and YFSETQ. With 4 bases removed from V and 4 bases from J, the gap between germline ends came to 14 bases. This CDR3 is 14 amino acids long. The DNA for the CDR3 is TGCGCCAGCAGCCGCGGGACTGAGGGAGAGACCCAGTACTTC. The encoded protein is CASSRGTEGETQYF.

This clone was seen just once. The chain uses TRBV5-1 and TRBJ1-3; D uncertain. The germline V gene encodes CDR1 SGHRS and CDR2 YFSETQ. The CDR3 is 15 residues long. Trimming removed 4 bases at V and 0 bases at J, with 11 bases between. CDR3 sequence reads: CASSVAVSSGNTIYF. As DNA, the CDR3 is TGCGCCAGCAGCGTCGCTGTCAGCTCTGGAAACACCATATATTTT. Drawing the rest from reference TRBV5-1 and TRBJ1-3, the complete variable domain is KAGVTQTPRYLIKTRGQQVTLSCSPISGHRSVSWYQQTPGQGLQFLFEYFSETQRNKGNFPGRFSGRQFSNSRSEMNVSTLELGDSALYLCASSVAVSSGNTIYFGEGSWLTVV.

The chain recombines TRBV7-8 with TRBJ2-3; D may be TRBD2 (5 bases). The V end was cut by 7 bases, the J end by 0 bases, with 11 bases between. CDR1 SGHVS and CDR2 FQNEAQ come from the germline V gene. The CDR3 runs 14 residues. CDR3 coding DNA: TGTGCCAGCAACCTAGGCGGGAGCACAGATACGCAGTATTTT. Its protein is CASNLGGSTDTQYF.

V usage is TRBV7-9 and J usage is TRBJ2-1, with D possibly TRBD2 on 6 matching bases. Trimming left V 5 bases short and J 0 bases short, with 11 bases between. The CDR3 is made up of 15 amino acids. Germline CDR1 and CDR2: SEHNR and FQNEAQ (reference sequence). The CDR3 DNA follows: TGTGCCAGCAGCAAGACTAGTTCCTCCTACAATGAGCAGTTCTTC. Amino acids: CASSKTSSSYNEQFF.

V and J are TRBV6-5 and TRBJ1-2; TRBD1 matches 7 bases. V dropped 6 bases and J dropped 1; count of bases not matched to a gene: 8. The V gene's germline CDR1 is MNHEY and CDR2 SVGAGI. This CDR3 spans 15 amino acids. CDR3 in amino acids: CASSPAGGSNYGYTF. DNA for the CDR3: TGTGCCAGCAGCCCCGCAGGGGGTAGTAACTATGGCTACACCTTC.

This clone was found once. This CDR3 reads CASSVSGGPQETQYF. Written as DNA, the CDR3 is TGTGCCAGCAGCGTAAGCGGGGGCCCTCAAGAGACCCAGTACTTC. V usage is TRBV9 and J usage is TRBJ2-5; 8 nucleotides line up with TRBD2. This CDR3 contains 15 residues. Germline V gene data show CDR1 as SGDLS and CDR2 as YYNGEE. The trim removed 1 base at V and 2 bases at J, leaving 4 bases unmatched.

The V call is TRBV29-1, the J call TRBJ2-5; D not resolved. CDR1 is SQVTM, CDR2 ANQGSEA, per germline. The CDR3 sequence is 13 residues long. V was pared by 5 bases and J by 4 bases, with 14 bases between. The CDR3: CSVFDGTGETQYF. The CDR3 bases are TGCAGCGTTTTCGACGGAACGGGAGAGACCCAGTACTTC.

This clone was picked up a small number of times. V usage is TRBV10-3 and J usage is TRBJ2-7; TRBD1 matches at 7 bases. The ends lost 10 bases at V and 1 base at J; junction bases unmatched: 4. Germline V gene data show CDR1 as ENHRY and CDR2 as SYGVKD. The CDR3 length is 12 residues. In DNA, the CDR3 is TGTGCCACTGAGACAGGGTCCTACGAGCAGTACTTC. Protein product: CATETGSYEQYF.

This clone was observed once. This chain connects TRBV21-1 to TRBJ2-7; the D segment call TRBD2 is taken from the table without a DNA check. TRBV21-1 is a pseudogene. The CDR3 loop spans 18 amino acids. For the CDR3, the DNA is TGTGCCAGCGCCGCTCACGGGGTACCCGAAAGCTCGAGTTACGAGCAGTACTTC. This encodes CASAAHGVPESSSYEQYF.

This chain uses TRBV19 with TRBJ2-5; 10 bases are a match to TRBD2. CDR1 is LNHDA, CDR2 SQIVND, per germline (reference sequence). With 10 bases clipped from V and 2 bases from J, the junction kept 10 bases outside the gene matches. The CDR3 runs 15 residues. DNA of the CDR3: TGTGCCACTAGAGAGTCTAGCGGGGGACAAGAGACCCAGTACTTC. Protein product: CATRESSGGQETQYF.

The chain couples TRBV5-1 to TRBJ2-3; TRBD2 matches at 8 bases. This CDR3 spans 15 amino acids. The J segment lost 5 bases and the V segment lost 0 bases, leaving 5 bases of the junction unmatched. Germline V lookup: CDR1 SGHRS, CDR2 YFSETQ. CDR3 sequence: CASSLGGGLGDTQYF. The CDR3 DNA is TGCGCCAGCAGCTTGGGCGGGGGGTTGGGAGATACGCAGTATTTT.

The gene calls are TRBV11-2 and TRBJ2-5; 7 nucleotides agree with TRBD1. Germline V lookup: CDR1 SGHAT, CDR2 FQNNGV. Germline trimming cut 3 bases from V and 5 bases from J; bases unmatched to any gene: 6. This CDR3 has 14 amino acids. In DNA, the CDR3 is TGTGCCAGCAGCTTCGACAGGGTATGGGAGACCCAGTACTTC. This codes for CASSFDRVWETQYF. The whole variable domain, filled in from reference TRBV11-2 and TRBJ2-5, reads EAGVAQSPRYKIIEKRQSVAFWCNPISGHATLYWYQQILGQGPKLLIQFQNNGVVDDSQLPKDRFSAERLKGVDSTLKIQPAKLEDSAVYLCASSFDRVWETQYFGPGTRLLVL.